The next 32 T cell receptor beta chains were all read from a single sample in a study of T cell responses to AZD1222 COVID-19 vaccine. Libraries were prepared by immunoSEQ multiplex PCR; TCRdb keeps only in-frame clonotypes and omits some of them. Seen here are roughly 140,000 clones, 90% to 95% observed once, and the top ten hold over 1.2%. Sequenced here: peripheral blood, sampled 28 days after the second AZD1222 dose. The origin of the receptors is an adult who received the AZD1222 COVID-19 vaccine.

The rearrangement joins TRBV12-3 or TRBV12-4 to TRBJ1-6, with D unresolved. V gave up 4 bases and J gave up 17 bases, with 15 bases separating them. The CDR3 has 12 amino acids. As DNA, the CDR3 is TGTGCCAGCAGTTGGACGGCGGGTGGGGTCCACTTT. It is translated as CASSWTAGGVHF.

The gene calls are TRBV20-1 and TRBJ2-1; D call uncertain. The CDR3 covers 11 residues. The germline V gene has CDR1 DFQATT and CDR2 SNEGSKA (reference sequence). Trimming stripped 6 bases from V and 9 bases from J, with 12 bases between. CDR3 coding DNA: TGCAGTGCCCGGAGATTGGGTGAGCAGTTCTTC. It encodes CSARRLGEQFF.

The gene calls are TRBV6-2 or TRBV6-3 and TRBJ1-2; a possible D gene is TRBD1 (6 bases). CDR3 length equals 13 residues. The ends were cut back, 6 bases at V and 8 bases at J, with 16 bases in the middle. The germline V gene has CDR1 MNHEY and CDR2 SVGEGT. The CDR3 loop reads CASSAQGIGGYTF. In nucleotides, the CDR3 is TGTGCCAGCAGCGCCCAGGGGATAGGGGGCTACACCTTC.

The chain employs TRBV28 and TRBJ1-5, with a possible D match to TRBD1 (5 bases). Trimming took 1 base from V and 2 from J, leaving 6 bases between them. The germline V gene has CDR1 MDHEN and CDR2 SYDVKM. CDR3 length: 14 amino acids. The CDR3 bases are TGTGCCAGCAGTTTATTGGGGGGCAATCAGCCCCAGCATTTT. This sequence encodes CASSLLGGNQPQHF.

As concerns this clone: Other DNA sequences in the sample encode the same CDR3. DNA for the CDR3: TGTGCCAGCAGTTTAGGGGCCGGGGAGCTGTTTTTT. It is translated as CASSLGAGELFF. The chain combines TRBV12-3 or TRBV12-4 with TRBJ2-2; D call uncertain. This CDR3 comprises 12 residues. Trimming pared 1 base from V and 6 bases from J, leaving 3 bases between.

The V call is TRBV11-2, the J call TRBJ2-4; maybe TRBD2 (6 bases). Germline V gene data show CDR1 as SGHAT and CDR2 as FQNNGV. The CDR3 has 17 residues. The V end lost 5 bases, the J end lost 4 bases, and 21 bases lay between the germline ends. The CDR3 coding sequence is TGTGCCAGCAGCCCTGGTGGGTTGAAAGGAGGGAAAAACATTCAGTACTTC. Translation: CASSPGGLKGGKNIQYF.

V gene TRBV7-3 combines with J gene TRBJ2-5; 10 bases are a match to TRBD2. Germline lookup yields CDR1 SGHTA and CDR2 FQGTGA. The CDR3 totals 15 residues. V trimming: 5 bases; J trimming: 5 bases; junction bases outside the gene matches: 8. The CDR3 protein is CASSIAGGRSETQYF. CDR3 DNA sequence: TGTGCCAGCAGCATAGCGGGAGGAAGGTCGGAGACCCAGTACTTC.

The gene calls are TRBV19 and TRBJ2-7; D is possibly TRBD1 or TRBD2 (6 bases each). Germline assignment: CDR1 LNHDA and CDR2 SQIVND (reference sequence). V was pared by 5 bases and J by 4 bases, with 18 bases between. This CDR3 has 15 residues. CDR3 sequence (DNA): TGTGCCAGTAGTGGTTGGGGGGCAAGCATGTACGAGCAGTACTTC. Its protein is CASSGWGASMYEQYF.

V is TRBV7-9 and J is TRBJ2-1; 7 bases fit TRBD2. V lost 4 bases and J lost 4; bases outside the gene matches: 4. CDR3 length: 14 residues. Germline values: CDR1 SEHNR, CDR2 FQNEAQ (reference sequence). CDR3 region: CASSSGTIYNEQFF. The DNA for the CDR3 is TGTGCCAGCAGCTCCGGGACTATATACAATGAGCAGTTCTTC.

V and J are TRBV28 and TRBJ2-1, with TRBD2 matching 11 bases. The CDR3 covers 17 residues. V lost 3 bases to trimming and J lost 2 bases; unmatched junction nucleotides: 6. Germline CDR1 and CDR2: MDHEN and SYDVKM. The CDR3 sequence: CASSLFSGRATYNEQFF. The CDR3 nucleotides read TGTGCCAGCAGTTTGTTTAGCGGGAGGGCCACCTACAATGAGCAGTTCTTC. The full variable domain, its missing parts supplied by reference TRBV28 and TRBJ2-1, is DVKVTQSSRYLVKRTGEKVFLECVQDMDHENMFWYRQDPGLGLRLIYFSYDVKMKEKGDIPEGYSVSREKKERFSLILESASTNQTSMYLCASSLFSGRATYNEQFFGPGTRLTVL.

The V gene is TRBV27, the J gene TRBJ1-2; D possibly corresponds to TRBD1 (6 bases). The CDR3 is made up of 14 amino acids. V was pared by 5 bases and J by 8 bases, with 18 bases between. Germline assignment: CDR1 MNHEY and CDR2 SMNVEV (reference sequence). CDR3 region: CASSRQDTYGGYTF. CDR3 in DNA: TGTGCCAGCAGTCGACAGGATACCTATGGGGGCTACACCTTC.

The V and J genes are TRBV13 and TRBJ1-1, with 9 positions matching TRBD1. V was clipped by 0 bases and J by 1 base; unmatched bases: 3. This CDR3 has 16 amino acids. Germline CDR1 PRHDT, CDR2 FYEKMQ (reference sequence). The CDR3 sequence: CASSLGRDRENTEAFF. CDR3 sequence (DNA): TGTGCCAGCAGCTTAGGCCGGGACAGGGAGAACACTGAAGCTTTCTTT.

This clone is a singleton in its sample. V is TRBV7-8 and J is TRBJ2-1; D tentatively reads TRBD1 or TRBD2 (6 bases each). This CDR3 is built from 12 residues. The V gene lost 3 bases and the J gene lost 12 bases, with 12 bases spanning the gap. Germline lookup yields CDR1 SGHVS and CDR2 FQNEAQ. As DNA, the CDR3 is TGTGCCAGCAGCTTGTTAGGGGGGCGGCAGTTCTTC. Protein: CASSLLGGRQFF. The variable domain in full, with the rest retrieved from reference TRBV7-8 and TRBJ2-1, is GAGVSQSPRYKVAKRGQDVALRCDPISGHVSLFWYQQALGQGPEFLTYFQNEAQLDKSGLPSDRFFAERPEGSVSTLKIQRTQQEDSAVYLCASSLLGGRQFFGPGTRLTVL.

In this sample, this clone turned up once. The chain couples TRBV3-1 (or the pseudogene TRBV3-2) to TRBJ2-7; a weak D match, TRBD1 (5 bases). The ends were cut back, 6 bases at V and 7 bases at J, with 16 bases in the middle. The germline V gene has CDR1 LGHDT and CDR2 YNNKEL (reference sequence). There are 13 residues in the CDR3. The CDR3: CASRQHSGMEQYF. The CDR3 coding sequence is TGTGCCAGCAGACAACACTCAGGGATGGAGCAGTACTTC.

The CDR3 region is CASSPQTGLAGAGELFF. CDR3 DNA sequence: TGCGCCAGCAGCCCACAAACCGGACTAGCGGGGGCCGGGGAGCTGTTTTTT. J is TRBJ2-2 and V is TRBV4-1; 13 bases agree with TRBD2. Germline loops: CDR1 MGHRA, CDR2 YSYEKL. The CDR3 consists of 17 residues. The ends lost 4 bases at V and 6 bases at J; junction bases unmatched: 8.

The V call is TRBV20-1, the J call TRBJ1-2; D might be TRBD1 (5 bases). Looked up from germline, CDR1 is DFQATT and CDR2 is SNEGSKA (reference sequence). The CDR3 covers 11 residues. This chain's CDR3 is CRPSQGHGYTF. CDR3 in DNA: TGCAGACCTTCCCAGGGCCATGGCTACACCTTC.

The chain combines TRBV27 with TRBJ2-1; D remains unclear. In germline, CDR1 is MNHEY, CDR2 SMNVEV (reference sequence). CDR3 length: 13 amino acids. V shed 5 bases and J shed 0 bases, with 5 bases lying between them. The CDR3 sequence: CASSESSYNEQFF. The CDR3 bases are TGTGCCAGCAGTGAGAGCTCCTACAATGAGCAGTTCTTC.

This chain uses TRBV20-1 with TRBJ2-7, with no clear D. Germline V CDR1 and CDR2: DFQATT, SNEGSKA (reference sequence). The CDR3 covers 13 residues. The V and J ends lost 3 bases and 6 bases respectively, with 15 bases between them. The CDR3 coding sequence is TGCAGTGCTAGTTGGCAGGCTTACGGCGAGCAGTACTTC. Its protein is CSASWQAYGEQYF.

This chain connects TRBV7-6 to TRBJ2-1; TRBD2 aligns across 7 bases. Germline CDR1 and CDR2: SGHVS and FNYEAQ. The CDR3 consists of 15 residues. With V trimmed by 1 base and J by 4 bases, 4 bases remained unmatched. CDR3 coding DNA: TGTGCCAGCAGCTTAGAGGCACTAGCGTACAATGAGCAGTTCTTC. It specifies CASSLEALAYNEQFF.

The DNA of the CDR3 is TGTGCCAGCAGTTACTCGACAGGGGGCTATGGCTACACCTTC. Residues: CASSYSTGGYGYTF. This rearrangement joins TRBV6-2 or TRBV6-3 to TRBJ1-2, with TRBD1 matching over 9 bases. The length of the CDR3 is 14 residues. J gave up 4 bases and V 0 bases, and 0 bases lay outside the gene matches. Germline V lookup: CDR1 MNHEY, CDR2 SVGEGT.

The chain carries TRBV5-1 and TRBJ1-1; D is uncertain. The CDR3 runs to 14 residues. Trimming pared 0 bases from V and 7 bases from J, leaving 13 bases between. Per germline, CDR1 SGHRS and CDR2 YFSETQ. CDR3 protein: CASSLGNLEGEAFF. The CDR3 DNA reads as TGCGCCAGCAGCTTGGGAAACCTGGAAGGTGAAGCTTTCTTT.

The rearrangement links TRBV21-1 to TRBJ1-2. TRBV21-1 counts as a pseudogene. The CDR3 is 17 amino acids. CDR3 DNA: TGTGCCAGCAGCAAACTTTACGGCTCCATCCCTAACTATGGCTACACCTTC. As protein: CASSKLYGSIPNYGYTF.

J is TRBJ2-7 and V is TRBV6-5; unclear D gene. Trimming left V 0 bases short and J 7 bases short, with 10 bases between. Germline V lookup: CDR1 MNHEY, CDR2 SVGAGI. The CDR3 is 13 residues long. CDR3 protein: CASSYSRVGEQYF. In DNA form, the CDR3 reads TGTGCCAGCAGTTACTCGAGAGTGGGGGAGCAGTACTTC.

CDR3 bases: TGTGCCAGTAGTATATATTTCCAACAGGGAGGCACTGAAGCTTTCTTT. Translating it yields CASSIYFQQGGTEAFF. The chain links TRBV19 to TRBJ1-1, with D possibly TRBD1 on 6 matching bases. The germline CDR1 and CDR2 sequences are LNHDA and SQIVND (reference sequence). The CDR3 has 16 residues. V lost 2 bases and J 4 bases, leaving 17 bases between the germline ends. Complete variable domain (other parts from reference TRBV19 and TRBJ1-1): DGGITQSPKYLFRKEGQNVTLSCEQNLNHDAMYWYRQDPGQGLRLIYYSQIVNDFQKGDIAEGYSVSREKKESFPLTVTSAQKNPTAFYLCASSIYFQQGGTEAFFGQGTRLTVV.

The chain employs TRBV25-1 and TRBJ1-1; 7 nucleotides line up with TRBD1. The CDR3 consists of 18 residues. Germline CDR1 is MGHDK and CDR2 is SYGVNS. J lost 3 bases, V lost 0 bases, and 13 bases had no gene match. CDR3 sequence (DNA): TGTGCCAGCAGTGAATATCCCCTTCGGGACAGTAGGGACACTGAAGCTTTCTTT. Residues: CASSEYPLRDSRDTEAFF.

V usage is TRBV3-1 (or the pseudogene TRBV3-2) and J usage is TRBJ2-1; no reliable D call. V gave up 8 bases and J gave up 10 bases, with 18 bases separating them. The CDR3 loop spans 13 amino acids. The germline V gene has CDR1 LGHDT and CDR2 YNNKEL (reference sequence). The CDR3 DNA is TGTGCCAGCTCCCCCTGGAGTCAAGAGGAGCAGTTCTTC. This translates into CASSPWSQEEQFF.

This clone was found a few times. This chain joins TRBV7-9 and TRBJ2-7; D is uncertain. V was cut by 1 base and J by 4 bases, with 2 bases left in between. This CDR3 has 11 residues. Germline CDR1 SEHNR, CDR2 FQNEAQ (reference sequence). The DNA of the CDR3 is TGTGCCAGCAGCTTAGAATACGAGCAGTACTTC. Its protein product is CASSLEYEQYF. Supplemented by reference TRBV7-9 and TRBJ2-7, the full variable domain reads DTGVSQNPRHKITKRGQNVTFRCDPISEHNRLYWYRQTLGQGPEFLTYFQNEAQLEKSRLLSDRFSAERPKGSFSTLEIQRTEQGDSAMYLCASSLEYEQYFGPGTRLTVT.

This clone was seen ten or more times. The J gene is TRBJ2-7, the V gene TRBV5-5; no clear D gene. The V end lost 5 bases, the J end lost 2 bases, and 14 bases lay between the germline ends. CDR3 length: 14 residues. The V gene's germline CDR1 is SGHKS and CDR2 YYEKEE (reference sequence). This chain's CDR3 is CASRPRNNAYEQYF. CDR3 bases: TGTGCCAGCAGGCCTCGGAACAACGCCTACGAGCAGTACTTC.

The chain has TRBV7-2 and TRBJ2-7, with D perhaps matching TRBD1 (6 bases). CDR3 length: 13 amino acids. In germline, CDR1 is SGHTA, CDR2 FQGNSA. Trimming shortened V by 2 bases and J by 5 bases, and 10 bases separated the two germline ends. The CDR3 spells CASSLNRAHEQYF. The CDR3 DNA follows: TGTGCCAGCAGCTTAAACAGGGCCCACGAGCAGTACTTC.

This sequence joins TRBV5-5 and TRBJ2-5; TRBD1 aligns across 7 bases. The germline V gene has CDR1 SGHKS and CDR2 YYEKEE (reference sequence). The CDR3 runs 15 residues. Losses at the gene ends were 3 bases for V and 5 bases for J; bases not matched to a gene: 10. CDR3 bases: TGTGCCAGCAGCTCCGCAAGGGGGCAGGGGGAGACCCAGTACTTC. This encodes CASSSARGQGETQYF.

This CDR3 reads CATSDRGPGEQPQHF. The CDR3 region has the DNA TGTGCCACCAGTGATCGGGGCCCCGGGGAGCAGCCCCAGCATTTT. The chain recombines TRBV24-1 with TRBJ1-5, with a weak D call TRBD1 (5 bases). The V end was cut by 3 bases, the J end by 7 bases, with 15 bases between. This CDR3 has 15 residues. CDR1 and CDR2 from the germline V gene are KGHDR and SFDVKD.

On this clone itself: Other DNA sequences within the sample encode an identical CDR3. J is TRBJ1-5 and V is TRBV19; tentative D call: TRBD1 (5 bases). This CDR3 has 13 amino acids. In germline, CDR1 is LNHDA, CDR2 SQIVND (reference sequence). The ends were cut back, 7 bases at V and 4 bases at J, with 11 bases in the middle. The CDR3 loop reads CASKSGGNQPQHF. The CDR3 nucleotides are TGTGCCAGTAAAAGTGGGGGGAATCAGCCCCAGCATTTT. Supplemented by reference TRBV19 and TRBJ1-5, the full variable domain reads DGGITQSPKYLFRKEGQNVTLSCEQNLNHDAMYWYRQDPGQGLRLIYYSQIVNDFQKGDIAEGYSVSREKKESFPLTVTSAQKNPTAFYLCASKSGGNQPQHFGDGTRLSIL.